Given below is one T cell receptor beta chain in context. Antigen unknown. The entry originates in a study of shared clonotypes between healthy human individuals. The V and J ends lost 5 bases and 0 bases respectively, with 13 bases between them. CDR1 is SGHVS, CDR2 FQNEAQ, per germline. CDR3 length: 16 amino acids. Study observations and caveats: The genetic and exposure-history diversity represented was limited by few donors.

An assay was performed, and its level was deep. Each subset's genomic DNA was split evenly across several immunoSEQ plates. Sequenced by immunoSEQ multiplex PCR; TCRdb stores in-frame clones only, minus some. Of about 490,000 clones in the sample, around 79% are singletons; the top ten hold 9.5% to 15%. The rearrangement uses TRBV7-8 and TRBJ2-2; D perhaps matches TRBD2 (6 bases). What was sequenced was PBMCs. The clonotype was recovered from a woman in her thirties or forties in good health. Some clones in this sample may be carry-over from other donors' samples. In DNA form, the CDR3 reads TGTGCCAGCAGCCCGGCGCTAGCGCCGAACACCGGGGAGCTGTTTTTT. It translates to CASSPALAPNTGELFF.